What follows is one TCR beta chain and its context. This CDR3 comprises 16 residues. The ends were cut back, 4 bases at V and 3 bases at J, with 19 bases in the middle. Germline V gene lookup returns CDR1 SGHVS and CDR2 FQNEAQ. This sample was taken from a study of response to subunit inactivated influenza vaccine. TCRdb reanalysed the RT-PCR reads using MiXCR and keeps one entry per CDR3 protein. The sample shows over 400,000 distinct CDR3 sequences, under 15% of them seen only once. The source of this sequence is a man between 50 and 59 years old who received an inactivated influenza vaccine. The chain employs TRBV7-8 and TRBJ2-7, with D unclear. Sequenced material: PBMCs from blood, taken 35 to 45 days after vaccination. The chain's CDR3 is CASSSTDLLGYYEQYF. CDR3 nucleotides: TGTGCCAGCAGCTCCACAGACCTACTTGGGTACTACGAGCAGTACTTC.